This T cell receptor beta chain was sequenced in a study of shared clonotypes between healthy human individuals. On the study more broadly: The plates for each donor numbered three CD4 naive, three CD4 memory, two CD8 naive and one CD8 memory. The study's findings and limits: In a few donors, around 5% of naive CD4 clonotypes appeared in common.

Authors' processing steps: Because ImmunoSEQ provided only junction sequences with no quality scores, the filtering differed. Sequencing used immunoSEQ multiplex PCR; TCRdb keeps in-frame clones, though not all of them. Clonal size and the V and J genes are those of that table, whereas D and trimming came from the DNA. This sample has approximately 2.5 million clones, with over 85% found just once. A note on this clone: What it binds is not known.

V was pared by 3 bases and J by 8 bases, with 17 bases between. The CDR3 has 14 residues. The germline CDR1 and CDR2 sequences are SGDLS and YYNGEE. The TCR was taken from a man aged 18 to 29 in good health. Some clones in this sample may be carry-over from other donors' samples. The rearrangement links TRBV9 to TRBJ1-2, with D maybe TRBD1 (6 bases). The sequenced material came from naive CD4+ T cells from PBMCs. Subset defined: CD45RA+ positively selected. The CDR3 spells CASSEARDTGGYTF. The CDR3 nucleotides read TGTGCCAGCAGCGAAGCGAGGGACACGGGCGGCTACACCTTC.